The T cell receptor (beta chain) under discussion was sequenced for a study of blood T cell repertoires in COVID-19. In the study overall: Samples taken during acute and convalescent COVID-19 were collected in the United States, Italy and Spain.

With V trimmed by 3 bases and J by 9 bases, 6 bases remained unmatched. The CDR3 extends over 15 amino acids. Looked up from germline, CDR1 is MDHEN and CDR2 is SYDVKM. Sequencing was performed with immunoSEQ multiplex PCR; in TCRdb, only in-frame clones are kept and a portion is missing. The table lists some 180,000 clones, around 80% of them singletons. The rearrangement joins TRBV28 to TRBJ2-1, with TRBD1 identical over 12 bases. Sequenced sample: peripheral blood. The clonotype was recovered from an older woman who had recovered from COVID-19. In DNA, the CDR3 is TGTGCCAGCAGTTTGGGGACGGGACAGGGGGCTGAGCAGTTCTTC. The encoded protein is CASSLGTGQGAEQFF. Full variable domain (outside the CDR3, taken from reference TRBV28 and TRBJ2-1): DVKVTQSSRYLVKRTGEKVFLECVQDMDHENMFWYRQDPGLGLRLIYFSYDVKMKEKGDIPEGYSVSREKKERFSLILESASTNQTSMYLCASSLGTGQGAEQFFGPGTRLTVL.